Each of the 7 T cell receptor beta chains below was sequenced from the same sample in a study of shared clonotypes between healthy human individuals. The protocol was immunoSEQ multiplex PCR, while the TCRdb copy is restricted to in-frame clones and leaves out a portion. The table shows approximately 2.1 million clones, with over 90% occurring only once. Specimen: naive CD4+ T cells from PBMCs. As to subset: CD45RA+ positively selected. All receptors come from a man between 18 and 35 years old in good health. Some clones in this sample may be carry-over from other donors' samples.

The CDR3 DNA follows: TGTGCCACCAGGGGGATTGGTCTAGCCAAAAACATTCAGTACTTC. Its protein is CATRGIGLAKNIQYF. The chain joins TRBV15 to TRBJ2-4; D unclear. With 6 bases removed from V and 0 bases from J, the gap between germline ends came to 12 bases. The germline V gene encodes CDR1 LNHNV and CDR2 YYDKDF (reference sequence). The CDR3 covers 15 residues.

The chain combines TRBV5-6 with TRBJ2-2; D remains unclear. CDR1 SGHDT and CDR2 YYEEEE come from the germline V gene. This CDR3 comprises 12 residues. V lost 2 bases, J lost 7 bases, and 6 bases lay in between. The CDR3 region is CASSLNDGELFF. CDR3 in DNA: TGTGCCAGCAGCTTAAACGACGGGGAGCTGTTTTTT. The full variable domain, completed using reference TRBV5-6 and TRBJ2-2, is DAGVTQSPTHLIKTRGQQVTLRCSPKSGHDTVSWYQQALGQGPQFIFQYYEEEERQRGNFPDRFSGHQFPNYSSELNVNALLLGDSALYLCASSLNDGELFFGEGSRLTVL.

The table lists this clone with a count of one. This chain connects TRBV28 to TRBJ2-1; a weak D match, TRBD1 (5 bases). The CDR3 covers 13 residues. Germline V gives CDR1 MDHEN, CDR2 SYDVKM. V lost 6 bases, J lost 4 bases, and 10 bases lay in between. The CDR3 loop is CASSPDTYNEQFF. The CDR3 bases are TGTGCCAGCAGCCCGGACACTTACAATGAGCAGTTCTTC.

This chain uses TRBV7-2 with TRBJ2-1; D gene ambiguous. The CDR3 is 12 amino acids. V was shortened by 3 bases and J by 9 bases, with 9 bases between the two germline ends. Germline V gives CDR1 SGHTA, CDR2 FQGNSA. The DNA of the CDR3 is TGTGCCAGCAGCTTGGTGGATATTGAGCAGTTCTTC. Translation gives CASSLVDIEQFF.

The chain recombines TRBV7-2 with TRBJ2-1, with TRBD2 matching 10 bases. Germline CDR1 is SGHTA and CDR2 is FQGNSA. The V and J ends lost 3 bases and 16 bases, in that order; junction bases with no gene match: 9. The length of the CDR3 is 13 residues. CDR3 DNA sequence: TGTGCCAGCAGCTTGAAGGGACTAGCGTCTCACTTCTTC. Protein: CASSLKGLASHFF.

The chain recombines TRBV5-1 with TRBJ2-2; D gene unclear. Germline CDR1 is SGHRS and CDR2 is YFSETQ. V lost 0 bases, J lost 5 bases, and 11 bases lay in between. This CDR3 spans 15 amino acids. The CDR3 reads CASSLVLTATGELFF. CDR3 coding DNA: TGCGCCAGCAGCTTGGTTCTGACTGCTACCGGGGAGCTGTTTTTT.

The chain uses TRBV5-1 and TRBJ2-1, with 9 bases identical to TRBD1. The CDR3 length is 14 residues. Germline V gene data show CDR1 as SGHRS and CDR2 as YFSETQ. V trimming: 6 bases; J trimming: 7 bases; junction bases outside the gene matches: 8. The DNA for the CDR3 is TGCGCCAGCACCCCCGGGACAGGGACTAATGAGCAGTTCTTC. Translating it yields CASTPGTGTNEQFF.